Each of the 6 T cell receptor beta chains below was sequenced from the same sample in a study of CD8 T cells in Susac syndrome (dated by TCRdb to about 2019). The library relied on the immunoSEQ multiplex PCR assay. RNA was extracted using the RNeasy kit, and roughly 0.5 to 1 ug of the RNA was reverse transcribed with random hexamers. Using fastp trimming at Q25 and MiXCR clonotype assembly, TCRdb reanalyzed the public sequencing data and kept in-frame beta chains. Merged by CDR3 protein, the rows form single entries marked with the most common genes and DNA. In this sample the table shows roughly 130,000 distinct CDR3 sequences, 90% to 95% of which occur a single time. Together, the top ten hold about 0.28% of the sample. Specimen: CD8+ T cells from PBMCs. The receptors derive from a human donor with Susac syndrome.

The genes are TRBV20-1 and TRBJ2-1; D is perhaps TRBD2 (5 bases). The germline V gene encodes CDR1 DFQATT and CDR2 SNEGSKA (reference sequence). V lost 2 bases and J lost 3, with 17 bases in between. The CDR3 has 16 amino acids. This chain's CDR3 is CSARKVGDRFYNEQFF. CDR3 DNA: TGCAGTGCTAGAAAGGTCGGGGATCGATTCTACAATGAGCAGTTCTTC.

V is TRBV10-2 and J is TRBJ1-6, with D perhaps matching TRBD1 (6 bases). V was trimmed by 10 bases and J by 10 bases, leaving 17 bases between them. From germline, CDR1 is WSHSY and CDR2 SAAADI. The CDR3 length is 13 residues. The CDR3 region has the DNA TGCGCCACCTCGACAGGAATGACCTCACCCCTCCACTTT. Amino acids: CATSTGMTSPLHF.

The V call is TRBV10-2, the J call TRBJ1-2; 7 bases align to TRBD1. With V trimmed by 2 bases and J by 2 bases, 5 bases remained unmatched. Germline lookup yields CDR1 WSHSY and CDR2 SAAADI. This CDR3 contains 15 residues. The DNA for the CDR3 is TGCGCCAGCAGTGAGAGATTGGGACAGAACTATGGCTACACCTTC. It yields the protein CASSERLGQNYGYTF.

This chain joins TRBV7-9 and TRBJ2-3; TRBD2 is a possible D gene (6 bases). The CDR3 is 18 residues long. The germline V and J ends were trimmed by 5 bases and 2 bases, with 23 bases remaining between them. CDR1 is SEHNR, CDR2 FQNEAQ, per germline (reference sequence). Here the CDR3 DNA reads TGTGCCAGCAGCGCCCCCCTGGGTGGCGGGGAGAACACAGATACGCAGTATTTT. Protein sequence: CASSAPLGGGENTDTQYF.

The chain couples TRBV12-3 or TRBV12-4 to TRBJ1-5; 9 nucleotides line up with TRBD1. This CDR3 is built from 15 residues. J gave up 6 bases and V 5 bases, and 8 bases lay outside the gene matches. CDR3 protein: CASSPTGGGFQPQHF. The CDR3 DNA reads TGTGCCAGCAGTCCTACAGGGGGCGGTTTTCAGCCCCAGCATTTT.

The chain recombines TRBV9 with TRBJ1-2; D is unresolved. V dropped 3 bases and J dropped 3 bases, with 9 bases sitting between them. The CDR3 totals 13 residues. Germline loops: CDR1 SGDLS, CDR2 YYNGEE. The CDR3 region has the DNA TGTGCCAGCAGCGGGGCCCCCCACTATGGCTACACCTTC. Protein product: CASSGAPHYGYTF.